This entry describes one T cell receptor beta chain. Antigen unknown. With the Oncomine TCR Beta short-read assay, DNA from cultured CD4+ T cells was sequenced. Each CDR3 protein is one row after TCRdb ran MiXCR on the PCR reads. The table records about 15,000 distinct CDR3 sequences, around three quarters of them present only once. Treatment: roughly ten-day PBMC culture with coronavirus spike peptide pools or control peptides (ViraFEST assay). The sample originates from a study of vaccination and CD4 T cells after COVID-19. This CDR3 region has 12 residues. Germline V gives CDR1 SGHVS, CDR2 FQNEAQ. Trimming shortened V by 5 bases and J by 9 bases, and 11 bases separated the two germline ends.

The chain has TRBV7-8 and TRBJ1-5, with D maybe TRBD1 (5 bases). The sample was CD4+ T cells from blood, cultured in vitro. This sequence originates from a human donor who had recovered from COVID-19. CDR3 in DNA: TGTGCCAGCAGCCCTTGGGGCGGGCCCCAGCATTTT. It codes for CASSPWGGPQHF.